Shown below are 27 T cell receptor beta chains from a single sample sequenced in a study of blood T cell repertoires in COVID-19. The protocol was immunoSEQ multiplex PCR, while the TCRdb copy is restricted to in-frame clones and leaves out a portion. The data hold approximately 180,000 clones, with 80% to 90% observed a single time. Sequenced input: peripheral blood. These receptors originate from a human donor with active or convalescent COVID-19. The donor label of this sample is uncertain.

This sequence joins TRBV19 and TRBJ1-2; maybe TRBD1 (5 bases). Per the germline V gene, CDR1 is LNHDA and CDR2 is SQIVND (reference sequence). The germline V and J ends were trimmed by 7 bases and 2 bases, with 17 bases remaining between them. The CDR3 is made up of 15 amino acids. CDR3 loop: CASNQPGFRNYGYTF. As DNA, the CDR3 is TGTGCCAGTAACCAACCAGGGTTTAGGAACTATGGCTACACCTTC.

The chain links TRBV15 to TRBJ1-2, with 10 bases identical to TRBD1. Germline assignment: CDR1 LNHNV and CDR2 YYDKDF (reference sequence). V was clipped by 1 base and J by 7 bases; unmatched bases: 0. This CDR3 comprises 13 residues. The CDR3 coding sequence is TGTGCCACCAGCAGAGGGGACAGGGGTGGCTACACCTTC. Amino acids: CATSRGDRGGYTF.

The chain carries TRBV6-5 and TRBJ1-1, with D hard to call. The CDR3 spans 10 residues. Deletions cut 9 bases from V and 3 bases from J, with 5 bases between. Germline CDR1 reads MNHEY; CDR2 reads SVGAGI. For the CDR3, the DNA is TGTGCCAGTGGCTACACTGAAGCTTTCTTT. This encodes CASGYTEAFF.

The chain uses TRBV9 and TRBJ2-5; D is possibly TRBD1 (5 bases). The CDR3 runs 15 residues. Trimming pared 0 bases from V and 8 bases from J, leaving 17 bases between. CDR1 is SGDLS, CDR2 YYNGEE, per germline. The CDR3 loop is CASSVGEGARGTQYF. CDR3 DNA sequence: TGTGCCAGCAGCGTAGGGGAAGGGGCTAGGGGAACCCAGTACTTC.

The V gene is TRBV27, the J gene TRBJ2-1; possible D gene TRBD1, 6 bases. Trimming took 4 bases from V and 8 from J, leaving 27 bases between them. The CDR3 has 18 residues. Germline V lookup: CDR1 MNHEY, CDR2 SMNVEV (reference sequence). CDR3 protein: CASSSDRTRGTLRDEQFF. In DNA, the CDR3 is TGTGCCAGCAGTTCGGACAGAACGCGAGGAACTCTACGGGATGAGCAGTTCTTC.

This clone was detected only a few times. This chain connects TRBV10-3 to TRBJ2-5, with D perhaps TRBD1 (6 bases). The CDR3 contains 17 residues. V was clipped by 5 bases and J by 2 bases, with 21 bases between them. Germline-derived CDR1 and CDR2 are ENHRY and SYGVKD. The CDR3 sequence: CAISPGRTGWGQETQYF. The DNA of the CDR3 is TGTGCCATCAGTCCCGGTCGTACAGGGTGGGGGCAAGAGACCCAGTACTTC.

The J gene is TRBJ1-1, the V gene TRBV6-5; the match to TRBD1 covers 7 bases. CDR1 and CDR2 from the germline V gene are MNHEY and SVGAGI. CDR3 length equals 14 residues. V lost 8 bases to trimming and J lost 7 bases; unmatched junction nucleotides: 13. The CDR3 region has the DNA TGTGCCAGCCTTTCAGGGGGATTACTGGATGAAGCTTTCTTT. Residues: CASLSGGLLDEAFF.

The gene calls are TRBV6-4 and TRBJ2-3; TRBD2 might be the D (5 bases). Deletions cut 7 bases from V and 1 base from J, with 12 bases between. There are 14 residues in the CDR3. CDR1 is MRHNA and CDR2 is SNTAGT in the germline V gene. The CDR3 here is CASTSAEGTDTQYF. Here the CDR3 DNA reads TGTGCCAGCACCTCAGCGGAGGGCACAGATACGCAGTATTTT.

J is TRBJ2-1 and V is TRBV9; 8 bases map to TRBD2. In germline, CDR1 is SGDLS, CDR2 YYNGEE. This CDR3 is 16 amino acids long. The ends lost 7 bases at V and 2 bases at J; junction bases unmatched: 11. In nucleotides, the CDR3 is TGTGCCAGCCGCGAAACCGCGGGGGGACCCTACAATGAGCAGTTCTTC. Protein: CASRETAGGPYNEQFF.

V gene TRBV28 combines with J gene TRBJ1-2, with a tentative D call TRBD1 (6 bases). Germline CDR1 MDHEN, CDR2 SYDVKM. This CDR3 is 14 amino acids long. Between the trimmed V and J ends, which lost 6 bases and 2 bases, there was a span of 13 bases. CDR3 loop: CASSLPGTNYGYTF. CDR3 nucleotide sequence: TGTGCCAGCAGCCTGCCCGGGACAAACTATGGCTACACCTTC.

This sequence joins TRBV19 and TRBJ2-7; D not resolved. This CDR3 has 13 residues. Trimming removed 3 bases at V and 5 bases at J, with 11 bases between. The V gene's germline CDR1 is LNHDA and CDR2 SQIVND (reference sequence). CDR3: CASSIPPRDEQYF. The CDR3 region has the DNA TGTGCCAGTAGTATCCCCCCCCGGGACGAGCAGTACTTC.

The genes are TRBV10-3 and TRBJ2-7, with D maybe TRBD2 (6 bases). Germline CDR1 ENHRY, CDR2 SYGVKD. Deletions cut 1 base from V and 3 bases from J, with 7 bases between. There are 13 residues in the CDR3. CDR3 coding DNA: TGTGCCATCAGTGAGTTGCGGGGCTACGAGCAGTACTTC. Translation: CAISELRGYEQYF.

The chain employs TRBV18 and TRBJ2-7; maybe TRBD1 (5 bases). The CDR3 length is 14 residues. Germline V gene data show CDR1 as KGHSH and CDR2 as LQKENI. The V end was cut by 6 bases, the J end by 0 bases, with 12 bases between. In DNA, the CDR3 is TGTGCCAGCTCGCGACAGTCTAGCTCCTACGAGCAGTACTTC. This gives the protein CASSRQSSSYEQYF.

As regards this clone: The junction and the germline gene differ at one end; a read error may be behind it. The V gene is TRBV24-1, the J gene TRBJ1-2; TRBD1 aligns across 7 bases. Germline CDR1 and CDR2: KGHDR and SFDVKD. This CDR3 is 13 amino acids long. The DNA for the CDR3 is TGTGCCACCAGTGATTCGGGACAGTTTGGTAAGGCCTTC. The encoded protein is CATSDSGQFGKAF.

This clone was detected only once. The gene calls are TRBV30 and TRBJ1-3; 9 nucleotides align to TRBD1. Germline assignment: CDR1 GTSNPN and CDR2 SVGIG (reference sequence). J lost 0 bases, V lost 3 bases, and 6 bases had no gene match. The CDR3 is 16 residues long. CDR3 loop: CAWRTGGSFSGNTIYF. DNA of the CDR3: TGTGCCTGGAGGACAGGGGGAAGCTTCTCTGGAAACACCATATATTTT.

This clone was seen a few times. The rearrangement joins TRBV19 to TRBJ2-7; 7 bases are a match to TRBD2. CDR3 length: 14 amino acids. V shed 1 base and J 6 bases; nucleotides not matched to a gene: 6. Germline loops: CDR1 LNHDA, CDR2 SQIVND (reference sequence). CDR3 nucleotides: TGTGCCAGTAGTATAGGGGCGGGAGTAGGCGAGCAGTACTTC. This translates into CASSIGAGVGEQYF.

The chain carries TRBV7-6 and TRBJ2-5; 14 nucleotides align to TRBD2. With 7 bases clipped from V and 1 base from J, the junction kept 2 bases outside the gene matches. Per germline, CDR1 SGHVS and CDR2 FNYEAQ. This CDR3 comprises 15 residues. The CDR3 reads CASTGLAGGQETQYF. CDR3 DNA: TGTGCCAGCACCGGACTAGCGGGGGGCCAAGAGACCCAGTACTTC.

The chain uses TRBV30 and TRBJ2-6; 8 bases align to TRBD1. Germline assignment: CDR1 GTSNPN and CDR2 SVGIG (reference sequence). V shed 7 bases, J shed 1 base, and the junction held 12 bases outside the gene matches. The CDR3 contains 17 residues. CDR3: CAFRQGSVFSGANVLTF. Here the CDR3 DNA reads TGTGCCTTTCGACAGGGGTCGGTCTTTTCTGGGGCCAACGTCCTGACTTTC.

The rearrangement uses TRBV12-3 or TRBV12-4 and TRBJ1-4; D uncertain. V was pared by 4 bases and J by 8 bases, with 11 bases between. The CDR3 totals 13 residues. The chain's CDR3 is CASSSREPEKLFF. CDR3 nucleotides: TGTGCCAGCAGTTCCCGGGAGCCAGAAAAACTGTTTTTT.

This chain connects TRBV5-6 to TRBJ2-3; 8 bases are a match to TRBD2. V lost 2 bases, J lost 1 base, and 9 bases stayed unmatched. Germline V gives CDR1 SGHDT, CDR2 YYEEEE. The CDR3 sequence is 17 residues long. The CDR3 nucleotides read TGTGCCAGCAGCTTAAGCGGGAGTAGTTCTGGCACAGATACGCAGTATTTT. Amino acid sequence: CASSLSGSSSGTDTQYF.

This rearrangement joins TRBV2 to TRBJ1-2; maybe TRBD1 (5 bases). Germline assignment: CDR1 SNHLY and CDR2 FYNNEI. The V gene lost 5 bases and the J gene lost 6 bases, with 16 bases spanning the gap. The CDR3 length is 14 residues. CDR3 sequence: CASSRQISRDGYTF. CDR3 DNA sequence: TGTGCCAGCAGTAGACAGATCTCTCGGGATGGCTACACCTTC.

The chain links TRBV5-1 to TRBJ2-7; no firm D call. This CDR3 region has 16 residues. CDR1 and CDR2 from the germline V gene are SGHRS and YFSETQ. The V gene lost 0 bases and the J gene lost 5 bases, with 18 bases spanning the gap. This CDR3 reads CASSLAALTSGNEQYF. The CDR3 bases are TGCGCCAGCAGCTTGGCGGCGTTGACATCTGGTAACGAGCAGTACTTC.

This chain uses TRBV7-9 with TRBJ1-4, with no clear D. This CDR3 has 15 residues. Trimming cost V 2 bases and J 2 bases, with 9 bases left between them. Germline CDR1 is SEHNR and CDR2 is FQNEAQ (reference sequence). CDR3 sequence: CASSLMRLTNEKLFF. The CDR3 coding sequence is TGTGCCAGCAGCTTAATGAGGTTGACTAATGAAAAACTGTTTTTT.

This clone was observed a handful of times. The chain carries TRBV6-5 and TRBJ2-7; 11 nucleotides match TRBD2. V lost 4 bases, J lost 2 bases, and 4 bases stayed unmatched. The CDR3 length is 15 residues. CDR1 is MNHEY, CDR2 SVGAGI, per germline. CDR3 nucleotide sequence: TGTGCCAGCAGTTTCGAGACTAGCGGGGCCTACGAGCAGTACTTC. It codes for CASSFETSGAYEQYF.

This clone was counted a single time. The chain joins TRBV5-4 to TRBJ1-1, with a weak D call TRBD1 (6 bases). This CDR3 is built from 15 residues. The germline V gene encodes CDR1 SGHNT and CDR2 YYREEE (reference sequence). Trimming cost V 0 bases and J 5 bases, with 14 bases left between them. CDR3 sequence reads: CASSLAWGGGTEAFF. The CDR3 DNA sequence: TGTGCCAGCAGCTTGGCCTGGGGAGGGGGAACTGAAGCTTTCTTT.

The rearrangement joins TRBV18 to TRBJ1-2; D might be TRBD1 (6 bases). The V gene's germline CDR1 is KGHSH and CDR2 LQKENI. This CDR3 region has 16 residues. V dropped 3 bases and J dropped 0 bases, with 14 bases sitting between them. Here the CDR3 reads CASSPEDRTANYGYTF. The DNA for the CDR3 is TGTGCCAGCTCACCCGAGGACAGAACCGCTAACTATGGCTACACCTTC.

J is TRBJ2-7 and V is TRBV18; D gene uncertain. This CDR3 has 13 amino acids. Germline V gene lookup returns CDR1 KGHSH and CDR2 LQKENI. V was cut by 2 bases and J by 1 base, with 6 bases left in between. CDR3 protein: CASSPSPSYEQYF. CDR3 nucleotide sequence: TGTGCCAGCTCACCATCCCCTTCCTACGAGCAGTACTTC.